This TCR beta chain was captured in a study of vaccination and CD4 T cells after COVID-19. The wider study: Overlapping SARS-CoV-2, HCoV-NL63, HCoV-OC43 and HCoV-229E spike peptides stimulated the cells.

This clonotype was seen a single time. Antigen: not known. The treatment here: roughly 11-day PBMC culture with coronavirus spike peptide pools or control peptides (ViraFEST assay). CD4+ T cells of the unexposed donor were collected before the COVID-19 pandemic (2011-2018). Points from the study as a whole: It was observed that, in convalescent patients, a median approximately 90% of reactive clones arose only post-vaccination.

The Oncomine TCR Beta short-read assay was applied to DNA of cultured CD4+ T cells. TCRdb re-derived calls from the PCR reads in MiXCR, one entry per CDR3 protein. The sample lists thousands of distinct CDR3 sequences; about 27% were seen once. The TCR was taken from a human donor in good health. Sequenced input: CD4+ T cells from blood, cultured in vitro.

CDR3 sequence reads: CASSLNYEQYF. In DNA, the CDR3 is TGTGCCAGCAGCCTTAACTACGAGCAGTACTTC. The chain combines TRBV7-8 with TRBJ2-7; D is ambiguous. Trimming took off 5 bases at V and 3 bases at J, with 5 bases between the two ends. Germline values: CDR1 SGHVS, CDR2 FQNEAQ. This CDR3 is built from 11 residues.